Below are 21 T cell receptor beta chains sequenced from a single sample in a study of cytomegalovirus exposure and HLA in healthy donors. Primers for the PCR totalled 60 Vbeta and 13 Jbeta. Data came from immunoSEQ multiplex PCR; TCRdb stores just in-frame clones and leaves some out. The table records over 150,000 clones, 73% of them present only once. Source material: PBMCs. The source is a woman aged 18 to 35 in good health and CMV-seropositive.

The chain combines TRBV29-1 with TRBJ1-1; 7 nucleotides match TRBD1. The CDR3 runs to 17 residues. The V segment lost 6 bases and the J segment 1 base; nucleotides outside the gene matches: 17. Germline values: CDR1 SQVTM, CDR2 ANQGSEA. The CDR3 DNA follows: TGCAGCGTCCCCCGGGCCCCTTTTACAGGGGAGAACACTGAAGCTTTCTTT. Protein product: CSVPRAPFTGENTEAFF. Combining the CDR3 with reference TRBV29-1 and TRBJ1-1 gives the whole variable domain SAVISQKPSRDICQRGTSLTIQCQVDSQVTMMFWYRQQPGQSLTLIATANQGSEATYESGFVIDKFPISRPNLTFSTLTVSNMSPEDSSIYLCSVPRAPFTGENTEAFFGQGTRLTVV.

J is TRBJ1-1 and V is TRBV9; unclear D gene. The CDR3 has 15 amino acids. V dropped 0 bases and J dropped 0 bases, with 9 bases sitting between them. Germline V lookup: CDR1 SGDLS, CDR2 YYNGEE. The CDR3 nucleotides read TGTGCCAGCAGCGTAGGTGCCAGAATGAACACTGAAGCTTTCTTT. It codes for CASSVGARMNTEAFF. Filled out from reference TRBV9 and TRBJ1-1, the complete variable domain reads DSGVTQTPKHLITATGQRVTLRCSPRSGDLSVYWYQQSLDQGLQFLIQYYNGEERAKGNILERFSAQQFPDLHSELNLSSLELGDSALYFCASSVGARMNTEAFFGQGTRLTVV.

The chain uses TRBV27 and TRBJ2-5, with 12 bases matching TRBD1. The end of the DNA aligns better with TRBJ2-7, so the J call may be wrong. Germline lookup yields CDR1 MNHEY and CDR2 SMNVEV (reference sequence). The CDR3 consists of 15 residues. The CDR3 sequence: CASSLGTGGFYEQYF. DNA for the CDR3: TGTGCCAGCAGTTTAGGGACAGGGGGCTTCTACGAGCAGTACTTC.

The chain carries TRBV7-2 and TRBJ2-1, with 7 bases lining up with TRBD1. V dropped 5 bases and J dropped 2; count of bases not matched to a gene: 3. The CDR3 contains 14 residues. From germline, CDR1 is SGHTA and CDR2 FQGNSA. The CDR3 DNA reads TGTGCCAGCAGCCGAGACAGGGCCTACAATGAGCAGTTCTTC. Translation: CASSRDRAYNEQFF. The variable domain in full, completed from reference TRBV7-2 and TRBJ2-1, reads GAGVSQSPSNKVTEKGKDVELRCDPISGHTALYWYRQSLGQGLEFLIYFQGNSAPDKSGLPSDRFSAERTGGSVSTLTIQRTQQEDSAVYLCASSRDRAYNEQFFGPGTRLTVL.

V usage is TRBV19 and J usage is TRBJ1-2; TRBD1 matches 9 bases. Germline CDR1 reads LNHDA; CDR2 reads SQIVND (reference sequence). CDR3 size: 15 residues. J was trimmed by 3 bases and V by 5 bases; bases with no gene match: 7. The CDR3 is CASSPPGTGYYGYTF. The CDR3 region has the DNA TGTGCCAGTAGTCCGCCCGGGACAGGGTACTATGGCTACACCTTC.

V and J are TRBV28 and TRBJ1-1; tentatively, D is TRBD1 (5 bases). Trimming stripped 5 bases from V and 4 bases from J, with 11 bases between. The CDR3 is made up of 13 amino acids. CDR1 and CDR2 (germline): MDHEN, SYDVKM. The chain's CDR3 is CASSIKGCTEAFF. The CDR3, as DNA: TGTGCCAGCAGTATTAAGGGGTGCACTGAAGCTTTCTTT. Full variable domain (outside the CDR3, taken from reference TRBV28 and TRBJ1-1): DVKVTQSSRYLVKRTGEKVFLECVQDMDHENMFWYRQDPGLGLRLIYFSYDVKMKEKGDIPEGYSVSREKKERFSLILESASTNQTSMYLCASSIKGCTEAFFGQGTRLTVV.

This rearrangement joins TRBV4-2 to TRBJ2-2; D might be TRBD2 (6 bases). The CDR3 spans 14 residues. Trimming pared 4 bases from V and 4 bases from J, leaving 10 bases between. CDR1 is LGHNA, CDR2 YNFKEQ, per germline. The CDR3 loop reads CASSREESTGELFF. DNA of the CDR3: TGTGCCAGCAGCCGGGAGGAGTCCACCGGGGAGCTGTTTTTT.

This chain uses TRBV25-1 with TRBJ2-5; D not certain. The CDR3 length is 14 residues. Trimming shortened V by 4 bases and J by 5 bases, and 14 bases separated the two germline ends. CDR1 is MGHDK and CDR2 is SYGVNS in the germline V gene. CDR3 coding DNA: TGTGCCAGCAGTGGTCTCAACGTCGAGGAGACCCAGTACTTC. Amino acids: CASSGLNVEETQYF.

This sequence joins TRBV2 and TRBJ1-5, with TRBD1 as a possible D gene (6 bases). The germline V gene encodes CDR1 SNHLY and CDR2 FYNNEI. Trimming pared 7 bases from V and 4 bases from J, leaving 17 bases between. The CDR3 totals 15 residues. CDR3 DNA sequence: TGTGCCAGCACCAGTCAGTCAGGGGCTAATCAGCCCCAGCATTTT. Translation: CASTSQSGANQPQHF.

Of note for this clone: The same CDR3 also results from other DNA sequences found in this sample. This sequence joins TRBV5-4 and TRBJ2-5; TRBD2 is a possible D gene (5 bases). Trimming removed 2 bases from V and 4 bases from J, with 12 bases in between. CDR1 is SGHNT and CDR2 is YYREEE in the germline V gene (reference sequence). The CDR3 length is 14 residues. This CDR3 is CASSFRTAGETQYF. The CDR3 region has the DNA TGTGCCAGCAGCTTTAGGACGGCGGGAGAGACCCAGTACTTC.

CDR3 loop: CASSQPIALDTEDEQFF. CDR3 bases: TGCGCCAGCAGCCAGCCGATCGCCCTGGACACCGAGGATGAGCAGTTCTTC. The chain joins TRBV4-1 to TRBJ2-1; D may be TRBD1 (5 bases). The germline CDR1 and CDR2 sequences are MGHRA and YSYEKL. Trimming left V 3 bases short and J 8 bases short, with 23 bases between. The CDR3 totals 17 residues.

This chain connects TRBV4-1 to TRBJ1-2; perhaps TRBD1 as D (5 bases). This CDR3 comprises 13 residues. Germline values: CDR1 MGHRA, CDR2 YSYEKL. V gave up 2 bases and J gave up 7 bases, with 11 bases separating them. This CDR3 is CASSQRQGSGYTF. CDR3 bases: TGCGCCAGCAGCCAAAGGCAGGGTAGTGGCTACACCTTC.

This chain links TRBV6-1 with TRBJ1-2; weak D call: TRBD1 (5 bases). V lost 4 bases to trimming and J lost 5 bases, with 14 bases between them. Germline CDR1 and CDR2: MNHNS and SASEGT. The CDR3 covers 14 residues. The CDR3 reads CASSVPGGGYGYTF. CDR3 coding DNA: TGTGCCAGCAGTGTACCAGGCGGGGGGTATGGCTACACCTTC.

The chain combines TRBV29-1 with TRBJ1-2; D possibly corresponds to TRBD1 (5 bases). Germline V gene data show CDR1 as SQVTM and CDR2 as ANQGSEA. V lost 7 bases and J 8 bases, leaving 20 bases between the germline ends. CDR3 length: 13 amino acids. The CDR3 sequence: CSAHDRRAGGYTF. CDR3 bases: TGCAGCGCCCATGACAGAAGGGCAGGAGGCTACACCTTC.

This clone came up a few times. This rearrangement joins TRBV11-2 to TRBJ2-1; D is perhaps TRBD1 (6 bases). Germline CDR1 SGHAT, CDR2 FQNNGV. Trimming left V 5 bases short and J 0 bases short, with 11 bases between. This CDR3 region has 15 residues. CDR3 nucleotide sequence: TGTGCCAGCAGCCCGGACAGTAGCTCCTACAATGAGCAGTTCTTC. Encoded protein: CASSPDSSSYNEQFF.

CDR3 residues: CASSVDPTRILSEQYF. Here the CDR3 DNA reads TGTGCCAGCAGCGTAGACCCGACAAGGATTTTAAGTGAGCAGTACTTC. The chain is built from TRBV9 and TRBJ2-7; no clear D gene. The germline V gene has CDR1 SGDLS and CDR2 YYNGEE. V was shortened by 0 bases and J by 7 bases, with 20 bases between the two germline ends. The CDR3 is made up of 16 amino acids.

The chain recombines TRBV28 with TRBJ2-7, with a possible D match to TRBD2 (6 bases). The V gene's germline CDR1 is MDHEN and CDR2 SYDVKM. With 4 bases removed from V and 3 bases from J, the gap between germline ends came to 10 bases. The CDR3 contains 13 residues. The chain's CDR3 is CASSSGVFYEQYF. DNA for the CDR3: TGTGCCAGCAGTTCGGGGGTCTTCTACGAGCAGTACTTC.

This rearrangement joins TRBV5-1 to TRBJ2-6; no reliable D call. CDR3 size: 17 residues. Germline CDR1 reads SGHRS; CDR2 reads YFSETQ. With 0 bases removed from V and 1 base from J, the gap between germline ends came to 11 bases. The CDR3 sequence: CASSLARDNSGANVLTF. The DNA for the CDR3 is TGCGCCAGCAGCTTGGCCCGCGACAATTCTGGGGCCAACGTCCTGACTTTC.

The CDR3 reads CATSRGQGGPNEKLFF. The CDR3 DNA sequence: TGTGCCACCAGCAGGGGACAGGGGGGACCTAATGAAAAACTGTTTTTT. The V call is TRBV15, the J call TRBJ1-4; 11 nucleotides line up with TRBD1. J lost 3 bases, V lost 3 bases, and 3 bases had no gene match. There are 16 residues in the CDR3. The germline V gene encodes CDR1 LNHNV and CDR2 YYDKDF (reference sequence).

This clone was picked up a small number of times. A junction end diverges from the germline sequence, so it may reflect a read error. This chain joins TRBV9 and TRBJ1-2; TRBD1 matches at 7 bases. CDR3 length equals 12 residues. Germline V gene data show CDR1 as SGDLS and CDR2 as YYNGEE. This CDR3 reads CASSLDRVPLSF. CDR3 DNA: TGTGCCAGCAGCCTAGACAGGGTCCCGCTCTCATTC.

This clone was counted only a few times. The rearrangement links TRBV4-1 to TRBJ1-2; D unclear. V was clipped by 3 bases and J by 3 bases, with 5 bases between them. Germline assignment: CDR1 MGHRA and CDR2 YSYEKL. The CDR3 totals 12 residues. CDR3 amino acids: CASSQSDYGYTF. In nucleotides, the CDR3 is TGCGCCAGCAGCCAGTCTGACTATGGCTACACCTTC.